The 24 T cell receptor beta chains below all came from one sample that was sequenced in a study of technical replicates of blood from a handful of donors. TCRdb's table, derived via immunoSEQ multiplex PCR, lists solely in-frame clones and lacks some. The sample shows about 97,000 clones, approximately 96% of them seen only once. The specimen was T cells isolated from PBMCs. The receptors derive from a human donor in good health.

V gene TRBV6-1 combines with J gene TRBJ1-2; D might be TRBD1 (5 bases). This CDR3 has 14 amino acids. From germline, CDR1 is MNHNS and CDR2 SASEGT. Trimming removed 1 base at V and 8 bases at J, with 14 bases between. The CDR3 loop is CASSEVRGAGGYTF. In DNA form, the CDR3 reads TGTGCCAGCAGTGAAGTAAGGGGCGCTGGCGGCTACACCTTC.

The chain's CDR3 is CASSVGGVYNTGELFF. The CDR3 nucleotides are TGTGCCAGCAGCGTAGGCGGCGTGTACAACACCGGGGAGCTGTTTTTT. This chain links TRBV9 with TRBJ2-2; D remains ambiguous. The CDR3 length is 16 residues. V was shortened by 0 bases and J by 2 bases, with 11 bases between the two germline ends. The germline V gene encodes CDR1 SGDLS and CDR2 YYNGEE.

The chain has TRBV5-5 and TRBJ1-2; D call uncertain. Trimming left V 4 bases short and J 8 bases short, with 24 bases between. The germline V gene encodes CDR1 SGHKS and CDR2 YYEKEE (reference sequence). This CDR3 spans 16 amino acids. In DNA, the CDR3 is TGTGCCAGCAGCCTTGTAGTATCGGTAGAGGGAAGCGGCTACACCTTC. It encodes CASSLVVSVEGSGYTF.

V gene TRBV14 combines with J gene TRBJ2-7; 8 bases map to TRBD2. CDR1 SGHDN and CDR2 FVKESK come from the germline V gene. The V and J ends lost 2 bases and 5 bases, in that order; junction bases with no gene match: 11. This CDR3 is 16 amino acids long. This chain's CDR3 is CASSQLISGRLHEQYF. The CDR3 region has the DNA TGTGCCAGCAGCCAATTAATCAGCGGGAGACTCCACGAGCAGTACTTC. Full variable domain (remainder filled in from reference TRBV14 and TRBJ2-7): EAGVTQFPSHSVIEKGQTVTLRCDPISGHDNLYWYRRVMGKEIKFLLHFVKESKQDESGMPNNRFLAERTGGTYSTLKVQPAELEDSGVYFCASSQLISGRLHEQYFGPGTRLTVT.

The chain carries TRBV4-3 and TRBJ2-7; D uncertain. The germline gives CDR1 LGHNA, CDR2 YSLEER. This CDR3 region has 14 residues. V was shortened by 0 bases and J by 3 bases, with 9 bases between the two germline ends. CDR3 sequence: CASSQDPTGYEQYF. The CDR3 nucleotides are TGCGCCAGCAGCCAAGATCCCACGGGCTACGAGCAGTACTTC.

The chain combines TRBV29-1 with TRBJ2-7; 10 bases are shared with TRBD1. Trimming removed 6 bases from V and 4 bases from J; junction bases left unmatched: 0. Looked up from germline, CDR1 is SQVTM and CDR2 is ANQGSEA. This CDR3 is 11 amino acids long. In nucleotides, the CDR3 is TGCAGCGTGGACAGGGGGTACGAGCAGTACTTC. It codes for CSVDRGYEQYF.

J is TRBJ1-4 and V is TRBV9; 9 nucleotides match TRBD1. V was pared by 4 bases and J by 6 bases, with 10 bases of the junction left unmatched. Germline V gives CDR1 SGDLS, CDR2 YYNGEE. This CDR3 region has 16 residues. This chain's CDR3 is CASSLGQGRGYEKLFF. The CDR3, as DNA: TGTGCCAGCAGCTTGGGACAGGGAAGGGGGTATGAAAAACTGTTTTTT.

This sequence joins TRBV6-6 and TRBJ2-7; D is undetermined. CDR1 and CDR2 (germline): MNHNY, SVGAGI (reference sequence). CDR3 size: 14 residues. Trimming left V 6 bases short and J 3 bases short, with 15 bases between. This chain's CDR3 is CASSREPKNYEQYF. DNA for the CDR3: TGTGCCAGCAGCCGAGAACCTAAGAACTACGAGCAGTACTTC.

This chain uses TRBV27 with TRBJ2-7; the D gene is possibly TRBD1 (6 bases). V was clipped by 5 bases and J by 4 bases, with 6 bases between them. The CDR3 has 11 amino acids. Per germline, CDR1 MNHEY and CDR2 SMNVEV (reference sequence). The CDR3 sequence is CASSTGYEQYF. In DNA, the CDR3 is TGTGCCAGCAGTACAGGGTACGAGCAGTACTTC.

This clone has a handful of counts. The rearrangement joins TRBV2 to TRBJ1-1, with TRBD1 as a possible D gene (6 bases). Trimming removed 9 bases at V and 6 bases at J, with 20 bases between. CDR1 is SNHLY and CDR2 is FYNNEI in the germline V gene. The CDR3 spans 14 residues. The CDR3 sequence is CARLGGQGVPEAFF. As DNA, the CDR3 is TGTGCCAGACTCGGGGGGCAGGGAGTCCCTGAAGCTTTCTTT.

The chain combines TRBV28 with TRBJ1-2, with 10 bases identical to TRBD1. This CDR3 contains 17 residues. Germline V lookup: CDR1 MDHEN, CDR2 SYDVKM. Trimming at V came to 3 bases and at J to 0 bases, leaving 7 bases not matched to a gene. In DNA form, the CDR3 reads TGTGCCAGCAGTTTGCTGACAGGGGGCATAGCTAACTATGGCTACACCTTC. Translation gives CASSLLTGGIANYGYTF.

The chain carries TRBV19 and TRBJ1-5, with TRBD1 identical over 9 bases. Germline loops: CDR1 LNHDA, CDR2 SQIVND (reference sequence). V was clipped by 5 bases and J by 5 bases; unmatched bases: 4. This CDR3 has 14 amino acids. The CDR3 DNA reads TGTGCCAGTAGTGGGACAGGGCAGCATCAGCCCCAGCATTTT. Residues: CASSGTGQHQPQHF.

The V call is TRBV6-1, the J call TRBJ2-1; 11 bases agree with TRBD2. Germline CDR1 MNHNS, CDR2 SASEGT. The J segment lost 8 bases and the V segment lost 7 bases, leaving 7 bases of the junction unmatched. There are 14 residues in the CDR3. DNA for the CDR3: TGTGCCAGCAAGCTAGCGGGAGGAGGGCATGAGCAGTTCTTC. It yields the protein CASKLAGGGHEQFF.

This clone was counted a single time. A read error may produce the germline difference seen at one junction end. The genes are TRBV6-5 and TRBJ2-7; 12 bases line up with TRBD2. Germline-derived CDR1 and CDR2 are MNHEY and SVGAGI. This CDR3 has 15 amino acids. CDR3 sequence reads: CASTRTSGNSCEQYF. CDR3 DNA: TGTGCCAGCACCCGGACTAGCGGGAATTCCTGCGAGCAGTACTTC.

The V call is TRBV28, the J call TRBJ1-2; D not certain. The CDR3 consists of 14 residues. From germline, CDR1 is MDHEN and CDR2 SYDVKM. V was trimmed by 6 bases and J by 5 bases, leaving 16 bases between them. In nucleotides, the CDR3 is TGTGCCAGCAGCATGGGCGTGGGTTATTATGGCTACACCTTC. Encoded protein: CASSMGVGYYGYTF.

This chain joins TRBV4-2 and TRBJ2-2; possibly TRBD2 for D (6 bases). The CDR3 has 16 amino acids. V dropped 0 bases and J dropped 5 bases, with 13 bases sitting between them. Germline CDR1 and CDR2: LGHNA and YNFKEQ. In nucleotides, the CDR3 is TGTGCCAGCAGCCAAGAGGAGGGGACGGGGACCGGGGAGCTGTTTTTT. It encodes CASSQEEGTGTGELFF.

The table lists this clone with a count of one. J is TRBJ2-7 and V is TRBV9; TRBD2 agrees at 13 bases. This CDR3 has 16 residues. V lost 0 bases to trimming and J lost 5 bases; unmatched junction nucleotides: 5. Germline V gene sequence: CDR1 SGDLS, CDR2 YYNGEE. The CDR3 is CASSVVSGLAGDEQYF. CDR3 nucleotide sequence: TGTGCCAGCAGCGTAGTGTCAGGACTAGCGGGAGACGAGCAGTACTTC.

This chain links TRBV7-3 with TRBJ2-7; the D gene is possibly TRBD1 (5 bases). Germline assignment: CDR1 SGHTA and CDR2 FQGTGA. This CDR3 region has 15 residues. V shed 1 base and J shed 5 bases, with 15 bases lying between them. CDR3 sequence: CASSLNQGGVDEQYF. The CDR3 bases are TGTGCCAGCAGCTTAAATCAGGGCGGAGTGGACGAGCAGTACTTC. Together with reference TRBV7-3 and TRBJ2-7, the CDR3 gives the full variable domain: GAGVSQTPSNKVTEKGKYVELRCDPISGHTALYWYRQSLGQGPEFLIYFQGTGAADDSGLPNDRFFAVRPEGSVSTLKIQRTERGDSAVYLCASSLNQGGVDEQYFGPGTRLTVT.

The chain links TRBV19 to TRBJ2-2, with D maybe TRBD1 (5 bases). The CDR3 length is 15 residues. The germline V and J ends were trimmed by 3 bases and 4 bases, with 12 bases remaining between them. CDR1 is LNHDA and CDR2 is SQIVND in the germline V gene (reference sequence). CDR3 in DNA: TGTGCCAGTAGTATCGCCAGGGTGGGCACCGGGGAGCTGTTTTTT. This codes for CASSIARVGTGELFF.

CDR3 sequence: CASSLEYGTYEQYF. The CDR3 DNA sequence: TGCGCCAGCAGCTTGGAATACGGTACCTACGAGCAGTACTTC. The chain links TRBV5-1 to TRBJ2-7; D is unresolved. V gave up 0 bases and J gave up 2 bases, with 9 bases separating them. CDR1 is SGHRS, CDR2 YFSETQ, per germline. The CDR3 consists of 14 residues.

V usage is TRBV10-2 and J usage is TRBJ2-6; TRBD1 matches 7 bases. The CDR3 extends over 17 amino acids. V trimming: 4 bases; J trimming: 4 bases; junction bases outside the gene matches: 10. Germline CDR1 is WSHSY and CDR2 is SAAADI. Written as DNA, the CDR3 is TGCGCCAGCAGTGGGGGACAGACCTTTTTCGGGGCCAACGTCCTGACTTTC. This encodes CASSGGQTFFGANVLTF.

The rearrangement joins TRBV4-3 to TRBJ2-7, with 8 positions matching TRBD2. Germline V gene sequence: CDR1 LGHNA, CDR2 YSLEER. V lost 0 bases, J lost 3 bases, and 10 bases stayed unmatched. This CDR3 spans 17 amino acids. The CDR3 DNA is TGCGCCAGCAGCCAAGATCGGAGTAGCGGGACGAGCTACGAGCAGTACTTC. Its protein product is CASSQDRSSGTSYEQYF.

The V gene is TRBV29-1, the J gene TRBJ2-2; 7 bases line up with TRBD2. V dropped 5 bases and J dropped 7; count of bases not matched to a gene: 4. This CDR3 contains 12 residues. Per the germline V gene, CDR1 is SQVTM and CDR2 is ANQGSEA. The CDR3 is CSVPWGGGELFF. In DNA form, the CDR3 reads TGCAGCGTTCCTTGGGGGGGCGGGGAGCTGTTTTTT.

This sequence joins TRBV27 and TRBJ2-7; 8 bases agree with TRBD1. Germline assignment: CDR1 MNHEY and CDR2 SMNVEV (reference sequence). CDR3 length: 15 residues. Trimming at V came to 6 bases and at J to 0 bases, leaving 7 bases not matched to a gene. CDR3 loop: CASSPRDRSSYEQYF. CDR3 coding DNA: TGTGCCAGCAGCCCTAGGGACAGGAGCTCCTACGAGCAGTACTTC.